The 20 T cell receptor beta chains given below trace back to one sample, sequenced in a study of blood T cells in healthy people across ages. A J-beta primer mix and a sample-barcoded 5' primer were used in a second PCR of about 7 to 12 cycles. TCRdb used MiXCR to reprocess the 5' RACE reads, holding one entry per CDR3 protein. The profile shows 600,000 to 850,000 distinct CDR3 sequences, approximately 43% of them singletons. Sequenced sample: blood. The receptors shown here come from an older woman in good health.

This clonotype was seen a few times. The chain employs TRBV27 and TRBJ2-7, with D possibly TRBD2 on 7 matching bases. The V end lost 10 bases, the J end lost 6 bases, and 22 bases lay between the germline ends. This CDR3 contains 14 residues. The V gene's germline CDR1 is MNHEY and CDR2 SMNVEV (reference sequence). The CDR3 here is CATARGGGLGEQYF. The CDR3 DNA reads TGTGCCACCGCCCGGGGAGGGGGGCTGGGCGAGCAGTACTTC.

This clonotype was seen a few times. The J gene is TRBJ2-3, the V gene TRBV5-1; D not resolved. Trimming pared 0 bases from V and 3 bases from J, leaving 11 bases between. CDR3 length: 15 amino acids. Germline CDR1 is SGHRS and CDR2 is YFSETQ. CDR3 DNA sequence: TGCGCCAGCAGCTTGGCCACCTTGACTACAGATACGCAGTATTTT. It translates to CASSLATLTTDTQYF.

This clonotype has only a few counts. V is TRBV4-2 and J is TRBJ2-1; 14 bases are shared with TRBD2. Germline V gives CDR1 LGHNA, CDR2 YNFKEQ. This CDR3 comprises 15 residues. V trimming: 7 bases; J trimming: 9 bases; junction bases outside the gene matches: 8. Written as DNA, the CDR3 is TGTGCCAGCAATACCGGGACTAGCGGGAGTCGTGAGCAGTTCTTC. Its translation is CASNTGTSGSREQFF.

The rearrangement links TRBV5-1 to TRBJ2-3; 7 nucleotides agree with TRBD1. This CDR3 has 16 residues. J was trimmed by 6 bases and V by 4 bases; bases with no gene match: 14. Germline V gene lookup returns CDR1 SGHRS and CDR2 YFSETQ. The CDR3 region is CASSETLTGATDTQYF. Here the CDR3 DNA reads TGCGCCAGCAGCGAAACACTTACAGGGGCCACGGATACGCAGTATTTT.

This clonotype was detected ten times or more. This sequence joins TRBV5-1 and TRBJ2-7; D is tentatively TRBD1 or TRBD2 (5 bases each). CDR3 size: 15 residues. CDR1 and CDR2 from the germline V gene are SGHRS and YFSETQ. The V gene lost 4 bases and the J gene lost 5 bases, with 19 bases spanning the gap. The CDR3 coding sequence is TGCGCCAGCAGCCCCTCCGCTTCTAGCAGGGACGAGCAGTACTTC. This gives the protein CASSPSASSRDEQYF.

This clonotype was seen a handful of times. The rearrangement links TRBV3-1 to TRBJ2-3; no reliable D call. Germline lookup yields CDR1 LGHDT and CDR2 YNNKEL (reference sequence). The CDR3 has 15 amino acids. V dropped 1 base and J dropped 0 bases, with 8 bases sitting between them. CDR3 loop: CASSQAPASTDTQYF. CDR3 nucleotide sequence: TGTGCCAGCAGCCAAGCCCCTGCTAGCACAGATACGCAGTATTTT.

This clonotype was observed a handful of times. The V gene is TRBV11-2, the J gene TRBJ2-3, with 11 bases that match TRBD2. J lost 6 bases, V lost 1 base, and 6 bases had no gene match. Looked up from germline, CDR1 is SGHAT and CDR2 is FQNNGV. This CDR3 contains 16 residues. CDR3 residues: CASSLGASGRWDTQYF. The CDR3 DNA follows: TGTGCCAGCAGCTTAGGGGCTAGCGGGAGGTGGGATACGCAGTATTTT.

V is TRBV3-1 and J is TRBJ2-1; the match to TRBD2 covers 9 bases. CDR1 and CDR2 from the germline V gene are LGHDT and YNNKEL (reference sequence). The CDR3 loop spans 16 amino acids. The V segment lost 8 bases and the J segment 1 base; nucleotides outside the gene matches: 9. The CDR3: CASGFYSGRSYNEQFF. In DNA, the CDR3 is TGTGCCAGCGGATTTTATAGCGGGAGATCCTACAATGAGCAGTTCTTC.

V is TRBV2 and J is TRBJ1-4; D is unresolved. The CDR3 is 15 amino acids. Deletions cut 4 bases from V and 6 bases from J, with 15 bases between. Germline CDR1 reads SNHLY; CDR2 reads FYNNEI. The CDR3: CASSGTSGLDEKLFF. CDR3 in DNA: TGTGCCAGCAGTGGCACCTCGGGCCTCGATGAAAAACTGTTTTTT. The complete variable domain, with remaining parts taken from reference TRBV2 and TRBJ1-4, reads EPEVTQTPSHQVTQMGQEVILRCVPISNHLYFYWYRQILGQKVEFLVSFYNNEISEKSEIFDDQFSVERPDGSNFTLKIRSTKLEDSAMYFCASSGTSGLDEKLFFGSGTQLSVL.

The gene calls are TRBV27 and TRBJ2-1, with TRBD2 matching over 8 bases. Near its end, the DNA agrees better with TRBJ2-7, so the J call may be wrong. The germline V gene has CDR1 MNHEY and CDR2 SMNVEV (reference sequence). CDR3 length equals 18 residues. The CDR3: CASSLTLAGQTQYNEQYF. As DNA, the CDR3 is TGTGCCAGCAGTTTAACCCTAGCGGGCCAGACCCAGTACAATGAGCAGTACTTC.

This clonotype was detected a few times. CDR3 sequence reads: CASSTGEFAAKNIQYF. Here the CDR3 DNA reads TGCGCCAGCAGCACCGGAGAGTTCGCGGCCAAAAACATTCAGTACTTC. V is TRBV5-1 and J is TRBJ2-4; D gene ambiguous. Germline CDR1 SGHRS, CDR2 YFSETQ. V dropped 4 bases and J dropped 1 base, with 15 bases sitting between them. The CDR3 sequence is 16 residues long.

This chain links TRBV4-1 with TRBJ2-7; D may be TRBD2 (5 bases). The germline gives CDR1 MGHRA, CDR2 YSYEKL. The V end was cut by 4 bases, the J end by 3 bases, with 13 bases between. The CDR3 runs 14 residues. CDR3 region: CASSPGIEFYEQYF. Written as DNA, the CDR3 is TGCGCCAGCAGCCCCGGGATAGAGTTCTACGAGCAGTACTTC.

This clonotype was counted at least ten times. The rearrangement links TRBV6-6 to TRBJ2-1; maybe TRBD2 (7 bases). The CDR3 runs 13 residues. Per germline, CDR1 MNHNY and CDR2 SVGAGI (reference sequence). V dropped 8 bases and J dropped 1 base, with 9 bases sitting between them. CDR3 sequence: CASRGASYNEQFF. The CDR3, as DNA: TGTGCCAGCCGGGGGGCTTCCTACAATGAGCAGTTCTTC.

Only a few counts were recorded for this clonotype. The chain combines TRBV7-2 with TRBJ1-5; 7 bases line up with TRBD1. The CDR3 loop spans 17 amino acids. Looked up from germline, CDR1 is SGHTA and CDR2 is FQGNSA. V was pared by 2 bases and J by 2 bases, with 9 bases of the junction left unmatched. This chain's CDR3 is CASSLWIDRDGNQPQHF. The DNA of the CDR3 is TGTGCCAGCAGCTTATGGATAGACAGGGACGGCAATCAGCCCCAGCATTTT.

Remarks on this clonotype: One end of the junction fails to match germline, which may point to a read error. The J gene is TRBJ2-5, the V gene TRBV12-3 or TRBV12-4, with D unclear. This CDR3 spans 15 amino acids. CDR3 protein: CVSSLQMVGAETQYF. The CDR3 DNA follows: TGTGTCAGCAGTTTACAGATGGTAGGAGCGGAGACCCAGTACTTC.

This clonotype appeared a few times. Here the CDR3 DNA reads TGTGCCAGCAGCCCCCTCGGGGGACTAGGGACAGATACGCAGTATTTT. Translating it yields CASSPLGGLGTDTQYF. This chain joins TRBV5-5 and TRBJ2-3; 8 nucleotides match TRBD2. Trimming at V came to 4 bases and at J to 3 bases, leaving 10 bases not matched to a gene. CDR3 length: 16 amino acids. Germline values: CDR1 SGHKS, CDR2 YYEKEE (reference sequence).

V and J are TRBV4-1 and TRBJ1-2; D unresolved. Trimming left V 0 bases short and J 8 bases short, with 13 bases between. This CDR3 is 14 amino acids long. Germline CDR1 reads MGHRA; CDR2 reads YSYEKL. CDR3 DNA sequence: TGCGCCAGCAGCCAAGATAGTCAGAGAAGGGGCTACACCTTC. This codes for CASSQDSQRRGYTF.

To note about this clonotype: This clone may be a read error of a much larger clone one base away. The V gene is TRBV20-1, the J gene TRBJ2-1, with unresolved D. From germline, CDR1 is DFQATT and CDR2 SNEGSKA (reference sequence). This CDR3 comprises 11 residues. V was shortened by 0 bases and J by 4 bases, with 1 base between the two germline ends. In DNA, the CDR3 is TGCAGTGCTAGAGAGTACAATGAGCAGTTCTTC. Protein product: CSAREYNEQFF.

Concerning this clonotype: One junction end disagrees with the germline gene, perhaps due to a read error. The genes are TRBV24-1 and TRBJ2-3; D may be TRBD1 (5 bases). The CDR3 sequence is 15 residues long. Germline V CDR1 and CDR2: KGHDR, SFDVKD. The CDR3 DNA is TGTGCCACCAGTGATTCGCAGCAGGGTTCAGATATGCAGTATTTT. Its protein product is CATSDSQQGSDMQYF.

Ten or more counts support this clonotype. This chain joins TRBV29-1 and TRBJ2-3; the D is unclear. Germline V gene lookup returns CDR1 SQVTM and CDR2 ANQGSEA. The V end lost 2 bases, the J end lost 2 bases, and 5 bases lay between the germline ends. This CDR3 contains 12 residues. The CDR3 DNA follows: TGCAGCGTTGAAAAATACACAGATACGCAGTATTTT. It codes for CSVEKYTDTQYF.